The 21 T cell receptor beta chains reported below all come from one sample, sequenced in a study of control samples from healthy donors and cancer patients. Generated by immunoSEQ multiplex PCR, the TCRdb table keeps only in-frame clones and is missing some. The sample has over 100,000 clones, 90% seen once. Sequencing input: blood. The receptors stem from a human donor in good health. The donor label of this sample is uncertain.

The chain carries TRBV30 and TRBJ2-1, with 7 bases lining up with TRBD2. V shed 5 bases, J shed 5 bases, and the junction held 9 bases outside the gene matches. This CDR3 region has 14 residues. Germline V gene data show CDR1 as GTSNPN and CDR2 as SVGIG (reference sequence). The chain's CDR3 is CAWSAGLRDNEQFF. The CDR3 DNA sequence: TGTGCCTGGTCCGCGGGACTACGGGACAATGAGCAGTTCTTC.

This clone was detected once. CDR3: CASRDSSFSEQYF. CDR3 bases: TGTGCCAGCAGGGACAGTAGCTTTTCCGAGCAGTACTTC. The chain has TRBV3-1 (or the pseudogene TRBV3-2) and TRBJ2-7, with D maybe TRBD1 (6 bases). The CDR3 sequence is 13 residues long. The germline gives CDR1 LGHDT, CDR2 YNNKEL (reference sequence). V dropped 6 bases and J dropped 6 bases, with 15 bases sitting between them.

The chain combines TRBV7-3 with TRBJ2-2, with D possibly matching TRBD2 (6 bases). The CDR3 sequence is 17 residues long. V dropped 1 base and J dropped 0 bases, with 12 bases sitting between them. Per germline, CDR1 SGHTA and CDR2 FQGTGA. CDR3 bases: TGTGCCAGCAGCTTAAACAGCGGGCGGGCGAACACCGGGGAGCTGTTTTTT. It translates to CASSLNSGRANTGELFF.

The chain joins TRBV27 to TRBJ1-4, with a weak D call TRBD1 (5 bases). The germline V gene encodes CDR1 MNHEY and CDR2 SMNVEV (reference sequence). CDR3 size: 13 residues. V was pared by 3 bases and J by 8 bases, with 10 bases between. DNA for the CDR3: TGTGCCAGCAGTTTCGGGGGTGGAGAAAAACTGTTTTTT. It encodes CASSFGGGEKLFF.

In its sample, this clone was seen once. The V call is TRBV28, the J call TRBJ1-1; 9 nucleotides align to TRBD1. V was pared by 4 bases and J by 6 bases, with 9 bases of the junction left unmatched. Germline V gives CDR1 MDHEN, CDR2 SYDVKM. The CDR3 is 15 amino acids. CDR3 in DNA: TGTGCCAGCAGTTCTTCCGGGACAGGGATGGCTGAAGCTTTCTTT. Encoded protein: CASSSSGTGMAEAFF. Supplemented by reference TRBV28 and TRBJ1-1, the full variable domain reads DVKVTQSSRYLVKRTGEKVFLECVQDMDHENMFWYRQDPGLGLRLIYFSYDVKMKEKGDIPEGYSVSREKKERFSLILESASTNQTSMYLCASSSSGTGMAEAFFGQGTRLTVV.

This chain joins TRBV13 and TRBJ1-6; 8 bases match TRBD1. V lost 5 bases, J lost 9 bases, and 6 bases stayed unmatched. This CDR3 has 14 residues. Germline CDR1 is PRHDT and CDR2 is FYEKMQ (reference sequence). For the CDR3, the DNA is TGTGCCAGCAGCGCCCAGGGGGCAGGTTCACCCCTCCACTTT. Its protein product is CASSAQGAGSPLHF. The variable domain in full, completed from reference TRBV13 and TRBJ1-6, reads AAGVIQSPRHLIKEKRETATLKCYPIPRHDTVYWYQQGPGQDPQFLISFYEKMQSDKGSIPDRFSAQQFSDYHSELNMSSLELGDSALYFCASSAQGAGSPLHFGNGTRLTVT.

The V and J genes are TRBV30 and TRBJ2-2; the D is unclear. Germline V gives CDR1 GTSNPN, CDR2 SVGIG (reference sequence). V lost 4 bases to trimming and J lost 6 bases, with 15 bases between them. CDR3 length: 14 residues. The CDR3 loop is CAWTAKPSPGELFF. The CDR3 DNA follows: TGTGCCTGGACGGCCAAGCCGAGTCCCGGGGAGCTGTTTTTT. The full variable domain, in which reference TRBV30 and TRBJ2-2 provide the parts outside the CDR3, is SQTIHQWPATLVQPVGSPLSLECTVEGTSNPNLYWYRQAAGRGLQLLFYSVGIGQISSEVPQNLSASRPQDRQFILSSKKLLLSDSGFYLCAWTAKPSPGELFFGEGSRLTVL.

The chain recombines TRBV2 with TRBJ2-3; no reliable D call. Germline values: CDR1 SNHLY, CDR2 FYNNEI. CDR3 length: 14 amino acids. The V and J ends lost 2 bases and 3 bases respectively, with 9 bases between them. CDR3 in DNA: TGTGCCAGCAGTGAAAGCTACCTAACAGATACGCAGTATTTT. It is translated as CASSESYLTDTQYF.

CDR3 DNA: TGTGCCAGCAGCTCGGACGTGGGGGAAAAACTGTTTTTT. It translates to CASSSDVGEKLFF. The gene calls are TRBV5-4 and TRBJ1-4, with unresolved D. The V end lost 3 bases, the J end lost 8 bases, and 11 bases lay between the germline ends. Looked up from germline, CDR1 is SGHNT and CDR2 is YYREEE (reference sequence). The CDR3 contains 13 residues.

The rearrangement uses TRBV6-5 and TRBJ2-6; no firm D call. Trimming removed 4 bases from V and 2 bases from J, with 3 bases in between. CDR1 and CDR2 from the germline V gene are MNHEY and SVGAGI. This CDR3 region has 13 residues. DNA of the CDR3: TGTGCCAGCAGTTCTGCTGGGGCCAACGTCCTGACTTTC. This translates into CASSSAGANVLTF.

The chain recombines TRBV30 with TRBJ2-2; D is ambiguous. The germline V gene encodes CDR1 GTSNPN and CDR2 SVGIG (reference sequence). The CDR3 length is 13 residues. The germline V and J ends were trimmed by 3 bases and 8 bases, with 13 bases remaining between them. CDR3 sequence: CAWSQIGRGELFF. In nucleotides, the CDR3 is TGTGCCTGGAGCCAGATCGGCAGGGGGGAGCTGTTTTTT.

The table lists this clone with a count of one. This chain connects TRBV6-5 to TRBJ2-1; 9 nucleotides agree with TRBD1. Germline CDR1 and CDR2: MNHEY and SVGAGI. The V and J ends lost 8 bases and 3 bases, in that order; junction bases with no gene match: 5. CDR3 length equals 14 residues. The CDR3 nucleotides are TGTGCCAGCCCGGGACAGGGACACTACAATGAGCAGTTCTTC. It is translated as CASPGQGHYNEQFF.

J is TRBJ2-1 and V is TRBV7-8; 10 bases align to TRBD2. Losses at the gene ends were 1 base for V and 3 bases for J; bases not matched to a gene: 9. This CDR3 is built from 18 residues. The germline CDR1 and CDR2 sequences are SGHVS and FQNEAQ. As DNA, the CDR3 is TGTGCCAGCAGCTTAGTGCCTAGCGGGGGAGCCAACTACAATGAGCAGTTCTTC. Its protein product is CASSLVPSGGANYNEQFF.

This chain uses TRBV6-5 with TRBJ2-5; D unresolved. The CDR3 is 14 amino acids. In germline, CDR1 is MNHEY, CDR2 SVGAGI. V gave up 3 bases and J gave up 0 bases, with 8 bases separating them. CDR3 DNA sequence: TGTGCCAGCAGTTATACACGGAACCAAGAGACCCAGTACTTC. This gives the protein CASSYTRNQETQYF.

This clone is a singleton in its sample. The chain couples TRBV7-2 to TRBJ1-3; the D is unclear. CDR1 and CDR2 (germline): SGHTA, FQGNSA. The CDR3 is made up of 16 amino acids. With 0 bases removed from V and 0 bases from J, the gap between germline ends came to 9 bases. DNA for the CDR3: TGTGCCAGCAGCTTAGCGGCATCGGGCTCTGGAAACACCATATATTTT. Translation: CASSLAASGSGNTIYF.

DNA for the CDR3: TGTGCCAGCAGCCTACTCGGGGGTTCCGGTAATCAGCCCCAGCATTTT. It yields the protein CASSLLGGSGNQPQHF. This chain uses TRBV5-5 with TRBJ1-5, with TRBD1 as a possible D gene (5 bases). Germline loops: CDR1 SGHKS, CDR2 YYEKEE (reference sequence). This CDR3 region has 16 residues. Trimming left V 4 bases short and J 4 bases short, with 18 bases between.

The chain joins TRBV4-1 to TRBJ2-3, with unresolved D. The CDR3 length is 15 residues. From germline, CDR1 is MGHRA and CDR2 YSYEKL. V was trimmed by 7 bases and J by 0 bases, leaving 14 bases between them. The CDR3 here is CASTTNPRSTDTQYF. In nucleotides, the CDR3 is TGCGCCAGCACTACCAACCCCCGGAGCACAGATACGCAGTATTTT.

V is TRBV6-5 and J is TRBJ2-5, with D possibly being TRBD1 or TRBD2 (5 bases each). Germline CDR1 is MNHEY and CDR2 is SVGAGI. The CDR3 runs to 16 residues. V lost 0 bases and J lost 5, with 16 bases in between. The CDR3 DNA is TGTGCCAGCAGTTACTCTCTCTTAGGGGAGTTGGAGACCCAGTACTTC. Its protein product is CASSYSLLGELETQYF.

The chain combines TRBV5-1 with TRBJ2-1; D possibly corresponds to TRBD1 (6 bases). Germline CDR1 is SGHRS and CDR2 is YFSETQ. This CDR3 comprises 14 residues. V was pared by 7 bases and J by 3 bases, with 14 bases between. The CDR3 DNA reads TGCGCCAGCGGTAAAGAGGGGGACTACAATGAGCAGTTCTTC. Residues: CASGKEGDYNEQFF.

J is TRBJ2-5 and V is TRBV11-2; 8 nucleotides line up with TRBD1. The CDR3 covers 15 residues. Germline V CDR1 and CDR2: SGHAT, FQNNGV. V shed 5 bases, J shed 4 bases, and the junction held 9 bases outside the gene matches. The CDR3 nucleotides read TGTGCCAGCAGCCGGACAGGGAATTTTGGAGAGACCCAGTACTTC. Translating it yields CASSRTGNFGETQYF.

This clone was found once. The chain links TRBV18 to TRBJ2-3; D is undetermined. The germline gives CDR1 KGHSH, CDR2 LQKENI. The CDR3 sequence is 12 residues long. Trimming took 4 bases from V and 4 from J, leaving 6 bases between them. CDR3 residues: CASSLVSDTQYF. The CDR3 DNA is TGTGCCAGCTCACTGGTCTCAGATACGCAGTATTTT.